These 14 T cell receptor beta chains came from one sample sequenced in a study of shared clonotypes between healthy human individuals. Method: immunoSEQ multiplex PCR; TCRdb's copy keeps in-frame clones and lacks some. The sample records 490,000 or so clones, 70% to 80% being singletons. The specimen sequenced was PBMCs. These receptors were obtained from a woman in her thirties or forties in good health. Some clones in this sample may be carry-over from other donors' samples.

This clone was counted at least ten times. The genes are TRBV9 and TRBJ1-2, with D uncertain. Germline CDR1 is SGDLS and CDR2 is YYNGEE. V lost 3 bases and J lost 2, with 5 bases in between. The CDR3 length is 12 residues. In DNA, the CDR3 is TGTGCCAGCAGCGAAGCGAACTATGGCTACACCTTC. The encoded protein is CASSEANYGYTF.

Only a few counts were recorded for this clone. V usage is TRBV5-1 and J usage is TRBJ1-5; D unclear. The germline CDR1 and CDR2 sequences are SGHRS and YFSETQ. V lost 1 base and J lost 1, with 9 bases in between. The CDR3 has 15 residues. The CDR3 DNA follows: TGCGCCAGCAGCTTGTCGCCAGCGAGCAATCAGCCCCAGCATTTT. This gives the protein CASSLSPASNQPQHF.

The table lists this clone with a few counts. The V call is TRBV19, the J call TRBJ1-1, with TRBD1 identical over 9 bases. CDR1 LNHDA and CDR2 SQIVND come from the germline V gene (reference sequence). This CDR3 spans 13 amino acids. V was clipped by 7 bases and J by 5 bases; unmatched bases: 5. In nucleotides, the CDR3 is TGTGCCAGTACCTTACAGGGGGCAACTGAAGCTTTCTTT. Its protein product is CASTLQGATEAFF.

This rearrangement joins TRBV19 to TRBJ2-2; D is uncertain. Germline V gives CDR1 LNHDA, CDR2 SQIVND (reference sequence). Between the trimmed V and J ends, which lost 7 bases and 2 bases, there was a span of 14 bases. CDR3 length: 15 residues. CDR3 coding DNA: TGTGCCAGTAAGGCCAGTCTTTATAACACCGGGGAGCTGTTTTTT. Protein product: CASKASLYNTGELFF.

This chain connects TRBV5-1 to TRBJ2-7; 9 nucleotides agree with TRBD1. With V trimmed by 2 bases and J by 5 bases, 5 bases remained unmatched. Germline V gene sequence: CDR1 SGHRS, CDR2 YFSETQ. There are 14 residues in the CDR3. CDR3 bases: TGCGCCAGCAGCTTTCCGGGACAGGGCGACGAGCAGTACTTC. Its protein is CASSFPGQGDEQYF.

The chain recombines TRBV28 with TRBJ2-1; D possibly matches TRBD1 or TRBD2 (6 bases each). V gave up 1 base and J gave up 12 bases, with 10 bases separating them. Germline assignment: CDR1 MDHEN and CDR2 SYDVKM. This CDR3 is 12 amino acids long. The CDR3 DNA is TGTGCCAGCAGTTTATACGGGGGCCGGCAGTTCTTC. Amino acids: CASSLYGGRQFF.

The V call is TRBV6-4, the J call TRBJ2-7; D unresolved. Trimming shortened V by 5 bases and J by 6 bases, and 14 bases separated the two germline ends. From germline, CDR1 is MRHNA and CDR2 SNTAGT. CDR3 length equals 13 residues. The CDR3 region is CASSYTRTGEQYF. In DNA, the CDR3 is TGTGCCAGCAGTTACACGCGGACGGGCGAGCAGTACTTC.

This chain links TRBV5-1 with TRBJ2-5, with 8 bases lining up with TRBD1. Unmatched junction bases numbered 8, after V lost 8 bases and J lost 5 bases. CDR1 is SGHRS, CDR2 YFSETQ, per germline. This CDR3 spans 13 amino acids. CDR3 amino acids: CASTQGGEETQYF. CDR3 nucleotide sequence: TGCGCCAGTACACAGGGGGGAGAGGAGACCCAGTACTTC.

V gene TRBV4-1 combines with J gene TRBJ2-7; TRBD1 matches at 10 bases. V was pared by 1 base and J by 2 bases, with 5 bases of the junction left unmatched. This CDR3 has 16 residues. CDR1 and CDR2 from the germline V gene are MGHRA and YSYEKL. The DNA for the CDR3 is TGCGCCAGCAGCCAAGGGCGTGGGACAGGGGCCTACGAGCAGTACTTC. This translates into CASSQGRGTGAYEQYF.

This clone came up once. The chain links TRBV28 to TRBJ2-3; a possible D gene is TRBD2 (6 bases). The V end was cut by 3 bases, the J end by 8 bases, with 9 bases between. The CDR3 runs 12 residues. CDR1 and CDR2 (germline): MDHEN, SYDVKM. CDR3 in amino acids: CASSFGEATQYF. In DNA form, the CDR3 reads TGTGCCAGCAGTTTCGGGGAGGCTACGCAGTATTTT.

The chain carries TRBV10-2 and TRBJ2-5; no firm D call. Germline CDR1 and CDR2: WSHSY and SAAADI. V shed 4 bases and J shed 2 bases, with 11 bases lying between them. This CDR3 is 14 amino acids long. DNA of the CDR3: TGCGCCAGCAGTGTGGCTCTTGGACAAGAGACCCAGTACTTC. Residues: CASSVALGQETQYF.

CDR3 sequence reads: CASSTRQGTYNEQFF. DNA of the CDR3: TGTGCCAGCAGCACCCGACAGGGTACCTACAATGAGCAGTTCTTC. The rearrangement links TRBV11-3 to TRBJ2-1; TRBD1 matches at 7 bases. This CDR3 has 15 residues. The J segment lost 2 bases and the V segment lost 5 bases, leaving 6 bases of the junction unmatched. Germline CDR1 and CDR2: SGHNT and YENEEA.

V usage is TRBV4-1 and J usage is TRBJ1-4; 10 positions agree with TRBD1. This CDR3 contains 18 residues. The ends lost 4 bases at V and 3 bases at J; junction bases unmatched: 11. CDR1 MGHRA and CDR2 YSYEKL come from the germline V gene. For the CDR3, the DNA is TGCGCCAGCAGCCTGTACCGGGACAGGGGACTTCCTAATGAAAAACTGTTTTTT. Amino acids: CASSLYRDRGLPNEKLFF.

For this clone: Different DNA sequences within this sample yield the same CDR3. The chain joins TRBV9 to TRBJ1-3, with D possibly TRBD1 on 5 matching bases. With 0 bases removed from V and 4 bases from J, the gap between germline ends came to 8 bases. Germline CDR1 and CDR2: SGDLS and YYNGEE. This CDR3 spans 14 amino acids. The CDR3, as DNA: TGTGCCAGCAGCGTAGCAGGGTCAGGAAACACCATATATTTT. Its translation: CASSVAGSGNTIYF.